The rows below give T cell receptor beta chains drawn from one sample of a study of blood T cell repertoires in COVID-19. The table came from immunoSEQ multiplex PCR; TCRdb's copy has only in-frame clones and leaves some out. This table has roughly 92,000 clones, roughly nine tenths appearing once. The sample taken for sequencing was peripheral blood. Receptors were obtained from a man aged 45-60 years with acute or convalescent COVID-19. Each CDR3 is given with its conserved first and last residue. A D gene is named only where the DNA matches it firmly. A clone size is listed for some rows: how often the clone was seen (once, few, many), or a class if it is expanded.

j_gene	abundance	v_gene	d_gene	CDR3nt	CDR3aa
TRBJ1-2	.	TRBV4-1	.	TGCGCCAGCAGCCAAGTTGGGGGCAGGACCAACTATGGCTACACCTTC	CASSQVGGRTNYGYTF
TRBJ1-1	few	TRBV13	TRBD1	TGTGCCAGCAGCTTCTCCGGGACAGGGGCCGCGGGAACTGAAGCTTTCTTT	CASSFSGTGAAGTEAFF
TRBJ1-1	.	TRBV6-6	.	TGTGCCAGCAGTTACGGTTCTCGAGAGGCTTTCTTT	CASSYGSREAFF
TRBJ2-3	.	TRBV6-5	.	TGTGCCAGCACCGAGGGGGGGCGAGAAGATACGCAGTATTTT	CASTEGGREDTQYF
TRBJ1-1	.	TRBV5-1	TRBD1	TGCGCCAGCAGCCCTGGTCCCGGGACAGGTCCGAACACTGAAGCTTTCTTT	CASSPGPGTGPNTEAFF
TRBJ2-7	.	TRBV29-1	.	TGCAGCGTTGGAACCGGGACTTTCTACTACGAGCAGTACTTC	CSVGTGTFYYEQYF
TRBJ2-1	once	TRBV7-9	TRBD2	TGTGCCAGCAGCTTAGGGTTAGCGGGAGGGCCGCGCAACTACAATGAGCAGTTCTTC	CASSLGLAGGPRNYNEQFF
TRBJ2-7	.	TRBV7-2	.	TGTGCCAGCAGCTTAAGGACTACCTTGGAGCAGTACTTC	CASSLRTTLEQYF
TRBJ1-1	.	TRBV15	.	TGTGCCACCAGCAGGAAAGGGGGGAACACTGAAGCTTTCTTT	CATSRKGGNTEAFF
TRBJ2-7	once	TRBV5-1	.	TGCGCCAGCAGCTTGCGACAGTCCTACGAGCAGTACTTC	CASSLRQSYEQYF
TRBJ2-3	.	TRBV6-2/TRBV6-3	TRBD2	TGTGCCAGCAGTTACCCCACTAGCGGGAGGGATACGCAGTATTTT	CASSYPTSGRDTQYF
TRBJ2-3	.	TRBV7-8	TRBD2	TGTGCCAGCAGCTTCTTAGCGGGGGGACTCACAGATACGCAGTATTTT	CASSFLAGGLTDTQYF
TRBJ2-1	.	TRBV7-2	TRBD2	TGTGCCAGCAGCCCCATACTAGCGGGAGTCGTGGATGAGCAGTTCTTC	CASSPILAGVVDEQFF
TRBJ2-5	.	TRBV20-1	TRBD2	TGCAGTGCTAGTGTAGCGGGAGAGACCCAGTACTTC	CSASVAGETQYF
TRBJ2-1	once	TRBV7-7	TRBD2	TGTGCCAGCAGGTTACTAGCGCTAACCTACAATGAGCAGTTCTTC	CASRLLALTYNEQFF